This TCR beta chain was observed in a study of PD-1 blockade in classical Hodgkin lymphoma (dated by TCRdb to the early 2020s). Study-level background: Nivolumab dosing was 3 mg/kg intravenously every 2 weeks, continuing until either disease progression or unacceptable toxicity. The study used TCR beta sequencing and CyTOF to define a peripheral blood immune signature of response to PD-1 blockade in classical Hodgkin lymphoma. The paper's findings and limits, for the study overall: Trial patients achieving complete response had baseline diversity similar to newly diagnosed patients, whereas partial responders and progressors had significantly lower diversity. Diversity was lower in patients who began nivolumab less than 1 year after ASCT, so these patients were left out of later analyses to avoid confounding by immune reconstitution. The study was limited to a single clinical trial cohort, and causes of repertoire differences, possibly disease activity or prior therapy, remained undefined. Baseline TCR diversity was reported to be lower in newly diagnosed patients than in healthy donors, and even lower in relapsed/refractory patients. CD4+ but not CD8+ TCR diversity rose significantly by C4D1 (p=0.0027 vs p=0.16), most apparent in complete responders (p=0.02).

Per the publication, the time point label means: cycle 1 day 1 (C1D1), immediately before nivolumab initiation. All trial patients had relapsed after autologous stem cell transplantation, with cohorts A, B and C differing in prior brentuximab vedotin exposure. A total of over 50 patients with relapsed/refractory classical Hodgkin lymphoma made up the trial cohort, and each patient's best overall response was complete response, partial response or progressive disease. In the multi-cohort phase II CheckMate 205 trial, trial patients received single-agent nivolumab. Best overall response was determined by an independent review committee according to the 2007 International Working Group response criteria. Trial PBMCs were collected immediately before nivolumab initiation (C1D1) and during therapy at cycle 2 day 1 and cycle 4 day 1. Peripheral blood was collected in 8 mL Vacutainer Cell Preparation Tubes, from which PBMCs were isolated by centrifugation and then cryopreserved.

Genomic DNA was isolated using the Qiagen DNeasy kit from unsorted PBMCs as well as from negatively selected CD4+ and CD8+ fractions. Using primers that anneal to V and J segments, immunoSEQ multiplex PCR amplified the TCR beta CDR3 regions. A synthetic immune receptor repertoire was used to minimize amplification bias, and remaining bias was computationally removed after sequencing. For the original study's pipeline: Custom Python scripts were used to quantify repertoire diversity as the Shannon entropy index. Unsorted, CD4+ and CD8+ repertoires were examined separately, except in combined analyses, for which CD4+ and CD8+ sequences were merged in silico. Clonal expansion was defined as a frequency increase of at least 2-fold after treatment compared with C1D1, and clones undetected at baseline were assigned a pseudocount of 0.5. Clones with 0 or 1 copy at C1D1 were classified as singleton clones, and clones with 2 or more copies were classified as non-singleton clones. Clones expanded in unsorted samples were annotated as CD4+, CD8+ or unknown by matching protein sequences in sorted samples from the same patient. Wilcoxon tests on paired samples were used to test changes in diversity from C1D1 to C4D1. Sourced from immuneACCESS, this table was stored by TCRdb with only in-frame sequences that have V and J called. A share of the clones is absent; for the studies checked, an unresolved V gene accounts for under half, and the remainder has no known explanation. Clonal size and the V and J genes are those of that table, whereas D and trimming came from the DNA. This sample holds approximately 7,500 clones; roughly 80% were observed only once. Roughly 13% of the sample comes from the top ten.

Turning to this clone: The target of this receptor is not known. Germline is not matched at one junction end, which may reflect a read error.

From the cysteine through the phenylalanine, the CDR3 covers 13 amino acids. Only the CDR3 region is kept as DNA, spanning 39 bases read in frame from base 1. From a lookup of the germline V gene (reference sequence), CDR1 and CDR2 are GTSNPN and SVGIG. This sequence uses TRBV30 and TRBJ1-1; TRBD1 could be the D gene, as 5 bases match. The receptor was derived from a human donor with classical Hodgkin lymphoma. The specimen comprised peripheral blood mononuclear cells (PBMCs), sampled at baseline. CDR3 region: CAWRFGGFTKAFF. The DNA reads TGTGCCTGGAGATTTGGGGGATTCACTAAAGCTTTCTTT.